Each of the 11 T cell receptor beta chains below was sequenced from the same sample in a study of T cell repertoires in cytomegalovirus infection (dated by TCRdb to 2018 to 2020). Instrument used: Illumina HiSeq 1500. TCRdb ran its own pipeline on the public reads, namely fastp trimming at Q25 and MiXCR clone calling, and kept in-frame beta chains. Each CDR3 protein gets just one entry, which takes the most common genes and DNA from the rows behind it. In this sample the table shows about 230,000 distinct CDR3 sequences, about 23% of which occur a single time. 18% of the sample goes to the ten largest clones. Sequenced input: CD8+ T cells from PBMCs. Every receptor here comes from a human donor in good health (CMV status not recorded). Some clones in this sample may be carry-over from other donors' samples.

As to this clonotype: This clone may be a read error of a much larger clone one base away. J is TRBJ2-2 and V is TRBV29-1; tentatively, D is TRBD2 (7 bases). V dropped 6 bases and J dropped 8 bases, with 19 bases sitting between them. Per the germline V gene, CDR1 is SQVTM and CDR2 is ANQGSEA. The CDR3 runs 14 residues. The CDR3 loop reads CSVPQAGAVGELFF. The DNA for the CDR3 is TGCAGCGTCCCACAGGCGGGGGCGGTAGGGGAGCTGTTTTTT.

This clonotype was detected ten times or more. The chain couples TRBV7-2 to TRBJ1-5; D unclear. CDR3 length equals 15 residues. With 2 bases removed from V and 0 bases from J, the gap between germline ends came to 8 bases. Per germline, CDR1 SGHTA and CDR2 FQGNSA. The CDR3 DNA reads TGTGCCAGCAGCTTAACGGTGTATAGCAATCAGCCCCAGCATTTT. Residues: CASSLTVYSNQPQHF. The complete variable domain, with remaining parts taken from reference TRBV7-2 and TRBJ1-5, reads GAGVSQSPSNKVTEKGKDVELRCDPISGHTALYWYRQSLGQGLEFLIYFQGNSAPDKSGLPSDRFSAERTGGSVSTLTIQRTQQEDSAVYLCASSLTVYSNQPQHFGDGTRLSIL.

V is TRBV27 and J is TRBJ2-1; the D gene is possibly TRBD2 (5 bases). Trimming left V 6 bases short and J 6 bases short, with 21 bases between. Germline V gene data show CDR1 as MNHEY and CDR2 as SMNVEV (reference sequence). The CDR3 spans 16 residues. CDR3 coding DNA: TGTGCCAGCAGCCCAATAGGCCTACTAGGGCCCAATGAGCAGTTCTTC. Protein product: CASSPIGLLGPNEQFF.

This clonotype has a count of ten or more. The chain is built from TRBV19 and TRBJ1-1, with TRBD1 as a possible D gene (6 bases). V lost 5 bases and J lost 1, with 17 bases in between. Germline CDR1 and CDR2: LNHDA and SQIVND (reference sequence). The CDR3 runs 16 residues. The CDR3 protein is CASSSTKDSQNTEAFF. As DNA, the CDR3 is TGTGCCAGTAGTTCGACGAAGGACAGCCAGAACACTGAAGCTTTCTTT.

V gene TRBV6-2 or TRBV6-3 combines with J gene TRBJ2-7; the D is unclear. This CDR3 is built from 14 residues. CDR1 and CDR2 from the germline V gene are MNHEY and SVGEGT. Between the trimmed V and J ends, which lost 5 bases and 3 bases, there was a span of 14 bases. This CDR3 is CASSPPTDLYEQYF. DNA for the CDR3: TGTGCCAGCAGTCCCCCGACGGATCTCTACGAGCAGTACTTC.

The V gene is TRBV4-2, the J gene TRBJ1-1, with no clear D. The germline CDR1 and CDR2 sequences are LGHNA and YNFKEQ. Deletions cut 1 base from V and 8 bases from J, with 5 bases between. This CDR3 has 11 amino acids. DNA for the CDR3: TGTGCCAGCAGCCAAGCCAGGGAAGCTTTCTTT. Its translation is CASSQAREAFF.

The J gene is TRBJ1-1, the V gene TRBV5-1; 11 bases line up with TRBD1. This CDR3 has 15 amino acids. Germline lookup yields CDR1 SGHRS and CDR2 YFSETQ. The V gene end was trimmed by 4 bases and the J gene end by 5 bases; junction bases not matched to a gene: 7. The CDR3 DNA reads as TGCGCCAGCAGCACTACCGGGACAGGGGGAACTGAAGCTTTCTTT. Translating gives CASSTTGTGGTEAFF.

The gene calls are TRBV6-5 and TRBJ2-1; D is unclear. The CDR3 has 11 amino acids. V was shortened by 8 bases and J by 6 bases, with 8 bases between the two germline ends. Per germline, CDR1 MNHEY and CDR2 SVGAGI. CDR3 loop: CASGEFNEQFF. CDR3 nucleotide sequence: TGTGCCAGCGGGGAATTCAATGAGCAGTTCTTC.

This clonotype was observed at least ten times. V and J are TRBV7-2 and TRBJ2-7; 13 positions match TRBD2. Unmatched junction bases numbered 7, after V lost 5 bases and J lost 6 bases. The CDR3 has 15 residues. Germline V gene data show CDR1 as SGHTA and CDR2 as FQGNSA. CDR3 nucleotides: TGTGCCAGCAGCCCCTGGACTAGCGGGGGCGGCGAGCAGTACTTC. Amino acid sequence: CASSPWTSGGGEQYF.

This clonotype turned up a few times. The chain is built from TRBV3-1 and TRBJ1-2, with 7 bases fitting TRBD1. This CDR3 region has 15 residues. Germline V gene data show CDR1 as LGHDT and CDR2 as YNNKEL (reference sequence). Trimming removed 1 base from V and 4 bases from J; junction bases left unmatched: 6. The CDR3 loop reads CASSQGGGLSYGYTF. CDR3 sequence (DNA): TGTGCCAGCAGCCAAGGAGGGGGCTTGTCCTATGGCTACACCTTC.

This clonotype was found a few times. A much larger clone is a single base away; this may be a read error. The chain uses TRBV7-9 and TRBJ2-1, with 7 bases matching TRBD2. The length of the CDR3 is 16 residues. The J segment lost 2 bases and the V segment lost 5 bases, leaving 9 bases of the junction unmatched. Germline V lookup: CDR1 SEHNR, CDR2 FQNEAQ (reference sequence). This CDR3 is CASSPQTSSPYNEQFF. The CDR3 region has the DNA TGTGCCAGCAGCCCCCAGACTAGCTCCCCCTACAATGAGCAGTTCTTC.